This T cell receptor (beta chain) was identified during a study of T cell responses to AZD1222 COVID-19 vaccine. Study-wide findings and caveats: Nearly half of unique spike-specific TCRs reportedly avoided B.1.351 and B.1.1.7 mutated regions. White British donors predominated, females outnumbered males, and clonal diversity was possibly underestimated.

The CDR3 extends over 15 amino acids. With 0 bases clipped from V and 2 bases from J, the junction kept 3 bases outside the gene matches. Germline CDR1 MDHEN, CDR2 SYDVKM. Comment on this clone: Antigen specificity is unknown.

Clones were read by immunoSEQ multiplex PCR, and TCRdb kept only the in-frame ones, dropping some. The sample shows roughly 83,000 clones, roughly 88% of them seen only once. The clonotype was recovered from an adult in good health. This chain uses TRBV28 with TRBJ2-5; 7 bases map to TRBD2. Sequencing used peripheral blood, obtained on day 0 of AZD1222 vaccination. In DNA, the CDR3 is TGTGCCAGCAGTTTATGGGGAGGGTATCAAGAGACCCAGTACTTC. This codes for CASSLWGGYQETQYF.